What follows are 10 T cell receptor beta chains derived from one specimen sequenced in a study of cytomegalovirus exposure and HLA in healthy donors. The PCR employed 60 Vbeta primers together with 13 Jbeta primers. Produced via immunoSEQ multiplex PCR; TCRdb's table is partial and in-frame only. The table lists about 140,000 clones, approximately 80% of them singletons. Sequenced input: PBMCs. The receptors were gathered from a woman in her thirties or forties in good health and CMV-seronegative.

The chain combines TRBV29-1 with TRBJ1-4; a possible D gene is TRBD1 (6 bases). This CDR3 has 13 residues. CDR1 SQVTM and CDR2 ANQGSEA come from the germline V gene. V was clipped by 4 bases and J by 7 bases, with 13 bases between them. The CDR3 protein is CSVVRQDGEKLFF. The CDR3 DNA sequence: TGCAGCGTTGTTCGACAGGACGGTGAAAAACTGTTTTTT. The full variable domain, its missing parts supplied by reference TRBV29-1 and TRBJ1-4, is SAVISQKPSRDICQRGTSLTIQCQVDSQVTMMFWYRQQPGQSLTLIATANQGSEATYESGFVIDKFPISRPNLTFSTLTVSNMSPEDSSIYLCSVVRQDGEKLFFGSGTQLSVL.

The chain carries TRBV5-4 and TRBJ2-3, with D perhaps TRBD2 (5 bases). V lost 0 bases and J lost 1, with 15 bases in between. Germline CDR1 reads SGHNT; CDR2 reads YYREEE (reference sequence). CDR3 length equals 17 residues. The CDR3 DNA reads as TGTGCCAGCAGCTTGGGAAGTATGAGGGCTGGCACAGATACGCAGTATTTT. This sequence encodes CASSLGSMRAGTDTQYF.

V gene TRBV5-4 combines with J gene TRBJ2-1; 9 nucleotides align to TRBD2. Trimming removed 2 bases from V and 4 bases from J; junction bases left unmatched: 4. Germline V gives CDR1 SGHNT, CDR2 YYREEE (reference sequence). The CDR3 spans 15 residues. CDR3 in amino acids: CASSLGLANYNEQFF. CDR3 nucleotides: TGTGCCAGCAGCTTAGGACTAGCGAATTACAATGAGCAGTTCTTC.

V usage is TRBV19 and J usage is TRBJ1-2, with D unresolved. V lost 5 bases to trimming and J lost 8 bases, with 15 bases between them. Germline lookup yields CDR1 LNHDA and CDR2 SQIVND (reference sequence). This CDR3 is 13 amino acids long. The CDR3 region is CASSSIPGGGYTF. In DNA form, the CDR3 reads TGTGCCAGTAGTTCCATCCCCGGAGGGGGCTACACCTTC.

This chain connects TRBV27 to TRBJ2-6, with D perhaps matching TRBD2 (6 bases). The CDR3 runs to 17 residues. Germline-derived CDR1 and CDR2 are MNHEY and SMNVEV (reference sequence). V was shortened by 8 bases and J by 0 bases, with 17 bases between the two germline ends. The CDR3: CASSGGRRGSGANVLTF. The CDR3 region has the DNA TGTGCCAGCTCCGGCGGCAGGCGGGGCTCTGGGGCCAACGTCCTGACTTTC.

The V and J genes are TRBV21-1 and TRBJ1-1; the table's D call TRBD1 went unverified against the DNA. TRBV21-1 is a listed pseudogene. The length of the CDR3 is 18 residues. Written as DNA, the CDR3 is TGTGCCAGCAGCAAGTTGGGGTGGCAGGGAACATTGAACACTGAAGCTTTCTTT. Its translation is CASSKLGWQGTLNTEAFF.

The chain has TRBV27 and TRBJ2-7; 9 nucleotides agree with TRBD1. The CDR3 loop spans 15 amino acids. After removal of 3 bases from V and 7 bases from J, the junction contained 10 bases not matched to a gene. In germline, CDR1 is MNHEY, CDR2 SMNVEV (reference sequence). CDR3 sequence reads: CASSFLPGQGLEQYF. CDR3 DNA sequence: TGTGCCAGCAGTTTTCTACCGGGACAGGGATTAGAGCAGTACTTC.

This clone was counted once. The chain uses TRBV6-5 and TRBJ1-6; 8 nucleotides align to TRBD1. Germline loops: CDR1 MNHEY, CDR2 SVGAGI. The CDR3 extends over 14 amino acids. The trim removed 2 bases at V and 9 bases at J, leaving 3 bases unmatched. CDR3 amino acids: CASSYPGQGSPLHF. CDR3 DNA sequence: TGTGCCAGCAGTTACCCAGGACAGGGTTCACCCCTCCACTTT.

The chain combines TRBV18 with TRBJ1-2, with TRBD1 matching 7 bases. CDR3 length: 15 residues. Trimming removed 3 bases from V and 6 bases from J; junction bases left unmatched: 10. CDR1 KGHSH and CDR2 LQKENI come from the germline V gene. The CDR3 here is CASSPLLQGTDGYTF. The CDR3, as DNA: TGTGCCAGCTCACCTCTTTTACAGGGGACGGATGGCTACACCTTC.

The chain has TRBV5-1 and TRBJ1-4; 10 bases match TRBD1. Germline V gene sequence: CDR1 SGHRS, CDR2 YFSETQ. The CDR3 sequence is 14 residues long. V was clipped by 7 bases and J by 8 bases; unmatched bases: 8. The CDR3 here is CASGRQGAEEKLFF. The CDR3 coding sequence is TGCGCCAGCGGCAGACAGGGGGCTGAGGAAAAACTGTTTTTT.